One sample yielded the 5 T cell receptor beta chains listed below, sequenced in a study of blood T cell repertoires in COVID-19. TCRdb keeps only in-frame clones here, not all; method: immunoSEQ multiplex PCR. The sample has about 190,000 clones; about four fifths are singletons. Material for sequencing was PBMCs or T cells enriched from blood (not recorded which). Receptors were obtained from a woman aged 25 to 39 who had recovered from COVID-19.

The V gene is TRBV20-1, the J gene TRBJ2-1, with TRBD1 identical over 8 bases. Germline assignment: CDR1 DFQATT and CDR2 SNEGSKA (reference sequence). The V and J ends lost 3 bases and 1 base, in that order; junction bases with no gene match: 8. The CDR3 totals 16 residues. Written as DNA, the CDR3 is TGCAGTGCTAGTGGGGACAGGATTACTTCCTACAATGAGCAGTTCTTC. As protein: CSASGDRITSYNEQFF.

The chain uses TRBV7-2 and TRBJ1-1, with no clear D. V gave up 1 base and J gave up 5 bases, with 8 bases separating them. The V gene's germline CDR1 is SGHTA and CDR2 FQGNSA. The CDR3 has 13 residues. Here the CDR3 reads CASSLDRVTEAFF. DNA for the CDR3: TGTGCCAGCAGCTTAGACCGGGTAACTGAAGCTTTCTTT. Using reference TRBV7-2 and TRBJ1-1 for the parts outside the CDR3, the full variable domain is GAGVSQSPSNKVTEKGKDVELRCDPISGHTALYWYRQSLGQGLEFLIYFQGNSAPDKSGLPSDRFSAERTGGSVSTLTIQRTQQEDSAVYLCASSLDRVTEAFFGQGTRLTVV.

The chain is built from TRBV3-1 (or the pseudogene TRBV3-2) and TRBJ2-5, with 7 bases fitting TRBD2. V shed 0 bases and J 2 bases; nucleotides not matched to a gene: 3. Germline values: CDR1 LGHDT, CDR2 YNNKEL (reference sequence). This CDR3 spans 15 amino acids. CDR3 coding DNA: TGTGCCAGCAGCCAAGACCAACTAGCGCAAGAGACCCAGTACTTC. The encoded protein is CASSQDQLAQETQYF.

The chain recombines TRBV7-9 with TRBJ2-5; 7 nucleotides agree with TRBD2. The germline V gene has CDR1 SEHNR and CDR2 FQNEAQ (reference sequence). This CDR3 spans 14 amino acids. J was trimmed by 7 bases and V by 5 bases; bases with no gene match: 10. The chain's CDR3 is CASSPSAGMGTQYF. The CDR3 bases are TGTGCCAGCAGCCCGTCAGCGGGGATGGGGACCCAGTACTTC.

This rearrangement joins TRBV7-2 to TRBJ2-3, with TRBD2 matching over 8 bases. Per the germline V gene, CDR1 is SGHTA and CDR2 is FQGNSA. The V segment lost 4 bases and the J segment 5 bases; nucleotides outside the gene matches: 5. This CDR3 spans 14 amino acids. CDR3 residues: CASSSRRGGDTQYF. In DNA form, the CDR3 reads TGTGCCAGCAGCTCCCGACGGGGGGGAGATACGCAGTATTTT.